This T cell receptor (beta chain) was documented in a study of PD-L1 blockade in urothelial cancer. The assay was immunoSEQ multiplex PCR, and TCRdb's table has in-frame clones only and misses some. The sample records roughly 50,000 clones, around 77% being singletons. Germline lookup yields CDR1 SGDLS and CDR2 YYNGEE. The CDR3 spans 15 residues. The V end was cut by 3 bases, the J end by 4 bases, with 14 bases between. The TCR comes from an older man with urothelial cancer. This sequence joins TRBV9 and TRBJ2-1; a possible D gene is TRBD2 (6 bases). The sequenced sample was PBMCs, obtained around atezolizumab (anti-PD-L1) treatment. CDR3 DNA: TGTGCCAGCAGCGACACCGGGACTCCATACAATGAGCAGTTCTTC. This gives the protein CASSDTGTPYNEQFF.